One and the same sample provided the 27 T cell receptor beta chains below, sequenced in a study of blood T cell repertoires in COVID-19. Profiling relied on immunoSEQ multiplex PCR, and the TCRdb table lists in-frame clones only, not all of them. This sample carries about 97,000 clones, 87% of them seen once, and the ten largest clones take 5.2%. Sequencing was carried out using peripheral blood. These receptor sequences come from a woman in her fifties or sixties with COVID-19, enrolled during active disease.

This chain links TRBV13 with TRBJ2-3; 9 bases are a match to TRBD1. From germline, CDR1 is PRHDT and CDR2 FYEKMQ (reference sequence). Losses at the gene ends were 4 bases for V and 0 bases for J; bases not matched to a gene: 5. The length of the CDR3 is 16 residues. The CDR3 region has the DNA TGTGCCAGCAGCTACAGGACAGGGGCTAGCACAGATACGCAGTATTTT. It is translated as CASSYRTGASTDTQYF.

The CDR3 protein is CASSLEDSYGYTF. As DNA, the CDR3 is TGTGCCAGCAGCTTAGAGGACAGCTATGGCTACACCTTC. The rearrangement joins TRBV7-6 to TRBJ1-2; TRBD1 might be the D (6 bases). Trimming took 1 base from V and 4 from J, leaving 7 bases between them. The CDR3 has 13 residues. Germline V gives CDR1 SGHVS, CDR2 FNYEAQ.

CDR3 sequence reads: CASSPGNYEQYF. The CDR3 region has the DNA TGTGCCAGCAGCCCGGGGAACTACGAGCAGTACTTC. V usage is TRBV7-9 and J usage is TRBJ2-7, with D perhaps matching TRBD2 (5 bases). Trimming pared 5 bases from V and 3 bases from J, leaving 8 bases between. This CDR3 comprises 12 residues. Germline V gives CDR1 SEHNR, CDR2 FQNEAQ (reference sequence).

The genes are TRBV10-3 and TRBJ1-1, with D unclear. V shed 4 bases and J shed 3 bases, with 9 bases lying between them. The CDR3 has 13 amino acids. Germline CDR1 is ENHRY and CDR2 is SYGVKD. The CDR3 is CAISVRDDTEAFF. The CDR3 DNA reads TGTGCCATCAGTGTTCGGGATGACACTGAAGCTTTCTTT.

V and J are TRBV4-1 and TRBJ1-5; D ambiguous. CDR3 length equals 20 residues. Between the trimmed V and J ends, which lost 5 bases and 1 base, there was a span of 27 bases. Germline values: CDR1 MGHRA, CDR2 YSYEKL. The CDR3 spells CASSSGRLDPQMRSNQPQHF. The CDR3 bases are TGCGCCAGCAGCTCGGGAAGATTAGACCCCCAGATGAGAAGCAATCAGCCCCAGCATTTT.

The chain combines TRBV5-6 with TRBJ1-5; possibly TRBD1 for D (5 bases). In germline, CDR1 is SGHDT, CDR2 YYEEEE. Trimming pared 4 bases from V and 0 bases from J, leaving 11 bases between. The CDR3 is 15 amino acids. The CDR3 coding sequence is TGTGCCAGCAGCCGGAGCGGGGCTAGCAATCAGCCCCAGCATTTT. This gives the protein CASSRSGASNQPQHF.

This rearrangement joins TRBV6-5 to TRBJ2-2, with a tentative D call TRBD2 (7 bases). Trimming cost V 8 bases and J 3 bases, with 13 bases left between them. CDR1 is MNHEY and CDR2 is SVGAGI in the germline V gene. CDR3 length: 14 amino acids. The CDR3 nucleotides read TGTGCCAGCCGTAAGGGGGGGGACACCGGGGAGCTGTTTTTT. Encoded protein: CASRKGGDTGELFF.

The chain recombines TRBV19 with TRBJ1-5; TRBD1 matches at 8 bases. The CDR3 has 15 amino acids. J gave up 0 bases and V 5 bases, and 3 bases lay outside the gene matches. Germline V lookup: CDR1 LNHDA, CDR2 SQIVND (reference sequence). The DNA for the CDR3 is TGTGCCAGTAGTTGGGGACAGGTTAGCAATCAGCCCCAGCATTTT. Translated, it gives CASSWGQVSNQPQHF.

This clone has a handful of counts. The chain's CDR3 is CASSLKLAGNYEQYF. Here the CDR3 DNA reads TGTGCCAGCAGTTTAAAACTAGCGGGGAACTACGAGCAGTACTTC. The genes are TRBV28 and TRBJ2-7, with TRBD2 matching over 10 bases. CDR3 length equals 15 residues. V lost 2 bases and J lost 3; bases outside the gene matches: 4. Germline V CDR1 and CDR2: MDHEN, SYDVKM.

This clone has a single count. The chain employs TRBV29-1 and TRBJ1-1; 11 positions agree with TRBD1. Germline CDR1 and CDR2: SQVTM and ANQGSEA. This CDR3 is built from 13 residues. Trimming at V came to 6 bases and at J to 8 bases, leaving 8 bases not matched to a gene. The chain's CDR3 is CSVVGQGAGEAFF. In DNA form, the CDR3 reads TGCAGCGTGGTCGGACAGGGGGCGGGCGAAGCTTTCTTT. The full variable domain, rest sourced from reference TRBV29-1 and TRBJ1-1, is SAVISQKPSRDICQRGTSLTIQCQVDSQVTMMFWYRQQPGQSLTLIATANQGSEATYESGFVIDKFPISRPNLTFSTLTVSNMSPEDSSIYLCSVVGQGAGEAFFGQGTRLTVV.

CDR3 residues: CASSPRGVHAAEAFF. The CDR3 coding sequence is TGTGCCAGCAGCCCCCGCGGAGTCCATGCGGCTGAAGCTTTCTTT. The rearrangement uses TRBV7-8 and TRBJ1-1; D not certain. Trimming removed 5 bases at V and 6 bases at J, with 19 bases between. The CDR3 length is 15 residues. Germline V gene lookup returns CDR1 SGHVS and CDR2 FQNEAQ.

The chain is built from TRBV12-3 or TRBV12-4 and TRBJ1-1, with 7 nucleotides matching TRBD1. V shed 5 bases and J 4 bases; nucleotides not matched to a gene: 4. This CDR3 has 13 residues. The CDR3 loop reads CASSKDRATEAFF. The CDR3 DNA reads as TGTGCCAGCAGTAAAGACAGGGCCACTGAAGCTTTCTTT.

The chain uses TRBV7-9 and TRBJ2-2; D unresolved. Germline lookup yields CDR1 SEHNR and CDR2 FQNEAQ (reference sequence). The V gene lost 3 bases and the J gene lost 4 bases, with 12 bases spanning the gap. The CDR3 sequence is 15 residues long. DNA of the CDR3: TGTGCCAGCAGCTTGTACGGAGCTGGCACCGGGGAGCTGTTTTTT. Protein sequence: CASSLYGAGTGELFF.

Here the CDR3 reads CASSQERTSEQFF. The CDR3 region has the DNA TGTGCCAGCAGCCAAGAGAGAACGAGTGAGCAGTTCTTC. The V and J genes are TRBV4-2 and TRBJ2-1, with unresolved D. This CDR3 has 13 residues. The ends were cut back, 0 bases at V and 9 bases at J, with 9 bases in the middle. CDR1 is LGHNA and CDR2 is YNFKEQ in the germline V gene.

The table lists this clone with a few counts. This chain uses TRBV9 with TRBJ2-1; 12 bases align to TRBD2. V lost 2 bases, J lost 8 bases, and 5 bases stayed unmatched. The CDR3 covers 15 residues. The germline V gene has CDR1 SGDLS and CDR2 YYNGEE. The CDR3 region has the DNA TGTGCCAGCAGCGTGCTAGCGGGGGGGCCCTATGAGCAGTTCTTC. Translating gives CASSVLAGGPYEQFF.

The rearrangement joins TRBV30 to TRBJ1-3; D gene unclear. Germline CDR1 is GTSNPN and CDR2 is SVGIG (reference sequence). The germline V and J ends were trimmed by 0 bases and 3 bases, with 6 bases remaining between them. This CDR3 region has 13 residues. CDR3 protein: CAWSVAYGNTIYF. The CDR3 bases are TGTGCCTGGAGTGTAGCGTATGGAAACACCATATATTTT.

The J gene is TRBJ1-1, the V gene TRBV29-1, with D possibly being TRBD1 (5 bases). CDR1 is SQVTM and CDR2 is ANQGSEA in the germline V gene. The CDR3 sequence is 11 residues long. Trimming removed 7 bases from V and 0 bases from J, with 6 bases in between. CDR3: CSGRVNTEAFF. CDR3 DNA: TGCAGCGGCAGGGTGAACACTGAAGCTTTCTTT.

The V call is TRBV28, the J call TRBJ1-4, with D maybe TRBD1 (6 bases). V lost 9 bases, J lost 1 base, and 12 bases lay in between. In germline, CDR1 is MDHEN, CDR2 SYDVKM. The CDR3 has 14 amino acids. CDR3 sequence reads: CASSEGVTNEKLFF. The CDR3 nucleotides read TGTGCCAGTAGTGAGGGGGTAACTAATGAAAAACTGTTTTTT.

This clone was seen more than once but under ten times. The rearrangement links TRBV6-4 to TRBJ1-2; TRBD1 matches at 9 bases. Germline CDR1 and CDR2: MRHNA and SNTAGT. The CDR3 has 13 amino acids. Germline trimming cut 0 bases from V and 9 bases from J; bases unmatched to any gene: 2. The CDR3 loop reads CASSDSGTGRYTF. The CDR3 DNA reads TGTGCCAGCAGTGACTCGGGGACAGGGCGCTACACCTTC.

The V gene is TRBV29-1, the J gene TRBJ1-1; D unresolved. This CDR3 contains 13 residues. V shed 0 bases and J shed 1 base, with 6 bases lying between them. Germline CDR1 reads SQVTM; CDR2 reads ANQGSEA. As DNA, the CDR3 is TGCAGCGTTGAAGATGCTAGGAACACTGAAGCTTTCTTT. This codes for CSVEDARNTEAFF.

The chain has TRBV18 and TRBJ1-6; TRBD1 matches 7 bases. J lost 9 bases, V lost 6 bases, and 5 bases had no gene match. The CDR3 is 13 amino acids. Per the germline V gene, CDR1 is KGHSH and CDR2 is LQKENI. The CDR3: CASSQGVRSPLHF. DNA for the CDR3: TGTGCCAGCTCTCAGGGGGTTCGTTCACCCCTCCACTTT.

The chain's CDR3 is CASSRTSGGAGAYEQYF. CDR3 DNA sequence: TGCGCCAGCAGCAGAACTAGCGGGGGGGCCGGGGCCTACGAGCAGTACTTC. The rearrangement joins TRBV5-1 to TRBJ2-7; 13 bases match TRBD2. Germline lookup yields CDR1 SGHRS and CDR2 YFSETQ. V was clipped by 4 bases and J by 2 bases; unmatched bases: 9. The CDR3 has 17 residues.

The gene calls are TRBV11-3 and TRBJ2-1, with 9 bases identical to TRBD1. This CDR3 is built from 16 residues. J lost 8 bases, V lost 1 base, and 9 bases had no gene match. Germline CDR1 SGHNT, CDR2 YENEEA. The CDR3 protein is CASSLGTGVVSDEQFF. In nucleotides, the CDR3 is TGTGCCAGCAGCTTAGGGACAGGGGTGGTATCCGATGAGCAGTTCTTC. Drawing the rest from reference TRBV11-3 and TRBJ2-1, the complete variable domain is EAGVVQSPRYKIIEKKQPVAFWCNPISGHNTLYWYLQNLGQGPELLIRYENEEAVDDSQLPKDRFSAERLKGVDSTLKIQPAELGDSAVYLCASSLGTGVVSDEQFFGPGTRLTVL.

This clone was detected once. The chain couples TRBV28 to TRBJ1-2; no clear D gene. The germline gives CDR1 MDHEN, CDR2 SYDVKM. The CDR3 sequence is 15 residues long. Trimming removed 6 bases from V and 8 bases from J, with 22 bases in between. The CDR3 spells CASSPGVWRKEGYTF. The CDR3 DNA is TGTGCCAGCAGCCCCGGAGTATGGAGGAAGGAAGGCTACACCTTC.

This chain connects TRBV7-6 to TRBJ1-4, with D hard to call. V shed 1 base and J shed 0 bases, with 9 bases lying between them. Germline loops: CDR1 SGHVS, CDR2 FNYEAQ. The CDR3 spans 16 residues. The CDR3 nucleotides are TGTGCCAGCAGCTTAGGTCGAACAGCAACTAATGAAAAACTGTTTTTT. Protein sequence: CASSLGRTATNEKLFF.

CDR3 sequence: CASRTGGTGELFF. The CDR3 nucleotides are TGTGCCAGCAGGACAGGGGGTACCGGGGAGCTGTTTTTT. The chain couples TRBV27 to TRBJ2-2, with TRBD1 matching 9 bases. The trim removed 6 bases at V and 5 bases at J, leaving 1 base unmatched. This CDR3 region has 13 residues. Germline V gene lookup returns CDR1 MNHEY and CDR2 SMNVEV (reference sequence).

The CDR3 spells CASSSRQGTDTQYF. In DNA form, the CDR3 reads TGTGCCAGCAGTTCAAGACAGGGGACAGATACGCAGTATTTT. This sequence joins TRBV2 and TRBJ2-3; 8 bases are a match to TRBD1. Germline trimming cut 5 bases from V and 3 bases from J; bases unmatched to any gene: 4. This CDR3 has 14 amino acids. CDR1 is SNHLY, CDR2 FYNNEI, per germline.